Listed here are 5 T cell receptor beta chains from one sample, sequenced in a study of T cells in Graves' hyperthyroidism and ophthalmopathy. RNA transcripts yielded amplified TCR beta CDR3 regions. First-round RT-PCR of the TCR CDR3 relied on the HTBI primer set. Each CDR3 protein is one row after TCRdb ran MiXCR on the multiplex PCR reads. The sample yields some 27,000 distinct CDR3 sequences, under 55% seen once. Sequenced material: blood. The origin of the receptors is a woman aged 25 to 39 with Graves' hyperthyroidism.

J is TRBJ1-4 and V is TRBV20-1; D not resolved. V shed 2 bases and J shed 0 bases, with 4 bases lying between them. This CDR3 is built from 13 residues. CDR1 is DFQATT and CDR2 is SNEGSKA in the germline V gene (reference sequence). The CDR3 DNA is TGCAGTGCTAGATGGTCAACTAATGAAAAACTGTTTTTT. Protein product: CSARWSTNEKLFF.

J is TRBJ2-7 and V is TRBV7-9, with TRBD2 matching 11 bases. This CDR3 spans 15 amino acids. The V gene end was trimmed by 3 bases and the J gene end by 1 base; junction bases not matched to a gene: 2. In germline, CDR1 is SEHNR, CDR2 FQNEAQ (reference sequence). DNA for the CDR3: TGTGCCAGCAGCTTCGCTAGCGGGAGGTCCTACGAGCAGTACTTC. Translating it yields CASSFASGRSYEQYF. Filled out from reference TRBV7-9 and TRBJ2-7, the complete variable domain reads DTGVSQNPRHKITKRGQNVTFRCDPISEHNRLYWYRQTLGQGPEFLTYFQNEAQLEKSRLLSDRFSAERPKGSFSTLEIQRTEQGDSAMYLCASSFASGRSYEQYFGPGTRLTVT.

This clonotype was seen many times. The J gene is TRBJ2-7, the V gene TRBV5-1; 8 nucleotides line up with TRBD2. Germline V lookup: CDR1 SGHRS, CDR2 YFSETQ. This CDR3 region has 16 residues. Trimming cost V 3 bases and J 0 bases; bases outside gene matches: 8. In DNA, the CDR3 is TGCGCCAGCAGCTGGCGAATCAGCGGGAGCTCCTACGAGCAGTACTTC. The encoded protein is CASSWRISGSSYEQYF.

This clonotype is categorized as medium-sized. V usage is TRBV19 and J usage is TRBJ1-5; 7 positions agree with TRBD1. The CDR3 sequence is 15 residues long. V was clipped by 9 bases and J by 3 bases; unmatched bases: 11. Germline-derived CDR1 and CDR2 are LNHDA and SQIVND (reference sequence). DNA of the CDR3: TGTGCCAGCACATTATACAGGGGCGCCAATCAGCCCCAGCATTTT. It translates to CASTLYRGANQPQHF. The full variable domain, its missing parts supplied by reference TRBV19 and TRBJ1-5, is DGGITQSPKYLFRKEGQNVTLSCEQNLNHDAMYWYRQDPGQGLRLIYYSQIVNDFQKGDIAEGYSVSREKKESFPLTVTSAQKNPTAFYLCASTLYRGANQPQHFGDGTRLSIL.

This clonotype was recorded only once. The chain has TRBV5-8 and TRBJ2-3; D is undetermined. Germline lookup yields CDR1 SGHTS and CDR2 YDEGEE. This CDR3 has 12 residues. Trimming left V 1 base short and J 2 bases short, with 2 bases between. The CDR3 bases are TGTGCCAGCAGCTTGTACACAGATACGCAGTATTTT. It encodes CASSLYTDTQYF.